This T cell receptor beta chain was found in a study of identical twins (dated by TCRdb to the mid-2010s). Background on the whole study: TCR alpha and beta repertoires from monozygotic twins, unrelated adults of various ages and cord blood were deep-sequenced to test whether fetal clonotypes persist. To rule out contamination, the twin experiments were replicated at different times with different library preparation protocols.

Only healthy Caucasian donors were included. Three pairs of female monozygotic twins, all aged about 18 to 30 years, made up the twin cohort. CD4+ and CD8+ T cell populations were isolated with positive isolation kits from Invitrogen. Based on the germline V gene, the CDR1 and CDR2 sequences are ENHRY and SYGVKD. V drops 0 bases and J drops 4 bases, leaving 6 bases in between. The cysteine opens and the phenylalanine closes a CDR3 of 13 amino acids. Only CDR3 DNA is held: 39 bases, read in frame from base 1. Libraries came from 5' RACE. For sequencing, an Illumina HiSeq 2000 was employed. A universal primer binding site was added through template switching, and the final cDNA carried a unique molecular identifier so that TCR cDNA molecules could be counted accurately. First-strand cDNA for TCR alpha and beta chains was synthesized from specific primers in the conserved constant-segment region. To control for contamination, each cDNA library was double barcoded with a SMART-Mk sample barcode plus Illumina barcodes. TruSeq adapter sequences and Illumina sample barcodes were added in two successive PCR steps. TCR alpha and beta cDNA libraries were sequenced on the Illumina HiSeq platform with custom primers. For the original study's pipeline: MiGEC was used to process raw reads and extract unique molecular identifiers, and MiXCR was used to find CDR3 positions. Recombination models were inferred per individual with the repgenHMM and IGoR tools using an EM algorithm. Shared clonotypes were analyzed with the tcR package in R, and sharing was normalized by the product of cloneset sizes. Out-of-frame nonproductive sequences were analyzed to study raw recombination free of thymic and clonal selection effects. Using fastp at Q25 and MiXCR, TCRdb reprocessed the public reads and kept productive beta chains. Records with the same CDR3 protein are collapsed into one entry carrying the most frequent genes and DNA. The V and J calls shown here were made by TCRdb, not taken from the authors' results. This sample has 500,000 to 600,000 distinct CDR3 sequences in its table, and around 20% of those were observed once. The ten largest account for 0.8% to 1% of the sample.

This clonotype occurred a few times. Its binding antigen is unknown. Nothing much larger sits one base from this clone, and base qualities are not available. Broad study findings and their caveats: Because the same donors could not be followed over many years, the conclusions depended on cross-sectional statistical analysis. Out-of-frame TCR alpha sequences shared between twins showed an excess of low generation-probability sequences compared with coincidental sharing between unrelated individuals. In monozygotic twins, recombination models systematically underestimated out-of-frame TCR alpha sharing, but the models matched the sharing seen between unrelated individuals. Invariant T cells such as MAIT and iNKT could partly confound zero-insertion analyses, though diverse VJ usage argued against this for most clonotypes. Fewer insertions were carried by abundant cord blood beta clonotypes, a similar but weaker trend appeared in young adult naive repertoires, and no such trend appeared in memory repertoires. Excess twin sharing in beta out-of-frame sequences was weaker because fewer shared sequences lowered the signal-to-noise ratio.

The sample was also reused in another study, on T cells expressing NK-cell markers. The second study reports: Three sorted T-cell subsets (CD3+CD56+NKG2C+, CD3+CD56+NKG2C- and CD3+CD56-NKG2C+) from roughly eight donors had their TCR beta-chain repertoires profiled. Seven of the eight sequenced donors were HCMV-seropositive and one was HCMV-seronegative. In several experiments an anti-gammadeltaTCR antibody was added to restrict sorting to alphabetaTCR-expressing T cells. In a handful of donors, the dominant CD3+CD56+NKG2C+ clonotypes were among the top 10 CD8+ clonotypes and accounted for roughly 1.0-7.5% of CD8+ T cells. Those dominant clonotypes were again the most abundant among CD3+CD56-NKG2C+ cells in a few donors, at about 25-65%. Whether the expanded NKG2C-expressing T cell clones were specific for HCMV antigens was left unclear. Randomly selected healthy volunteers, three men and five women, were used as the eight sequenced donors. HCMV serostatus was determined by detecting HCMV-specific IgG in serum with a commercial ELISA kit. MIGEC was used to demultiplex reads and group reads by UMI, and MiTCR was used to assemble and quantify clonotypes. To exclude erroneous sequences, only TCR cDNA sequences supported by at least two reads were retained. The tcR package was used for downstream repertoire analysis, and clonotypes were matched between fractions using CDR3 nucleotide sequence together with V segment. VDJmatch was used to annotate antigen specificity against VDJdb, with one amino acid substitution in CDR3 allowed.

This clonotype was obtained from a woman in her late teens or twenties in good health. The sequenced sample consisted of CD4+ T cells sorted from blood. This sequence uses TRBV10-3 and TRBJ1-2, with the D gene uncertain. The CDR3 loop reads CAISESYSYGYTF. The DNA reads TGTGCCATCAGTGAGTCGTATAGCTATGGCTACACCTTC.